The 17 T cell receptor beta chains given below trace back to one sample, sequenced in a study of CD8 T cells in ankylosing spondylitis. Findings and limits, study-wide: What seemed typical of ankylosing spondylitis blood was a TCR beta motif built from 8 or 9 highly homologous variants.

These receptors lack a known antigen. TCRdb called the 5' RACE reads again in MiXCR, with one record for every CDR3 protein. The top ten clones hold 0.51% of a sample with 750,000 to 850,000 distinct CDR3 sequences, 10% to 15% of them seen once. Material: blood, either unsorted or a sorted T cell fraction (not recorded which). These receptors all come from a male donor with ankylosing spondylitis.

This CDR3 reads CASSLFQAQAFF. CDR3 in DNA: TGTGCCAGCAGCTTGTTTCAGGCCCAAGCTTTCTTT. The genes are TRBV5-5 and TRBJ1-1; no definite D call. V was shortened by 1 base and J by 9 bases, with 10 bases between the two germline ends. The CDR3 length is 12 residues. Per the germline V gene, CDR1 is SGHKS and CDR2 is YYEKEE (reference sequence).

This clonotype has at least ten counts. The chain has TRBV28 and TRBJ1-1; D is ambiguous. Germline V gene data show CDR1 as MDHEN and CDR2 as SYDVKM. Trimming cost V 5 bases and J 1 base, with 17 bases left between them. CDR3 length: 16 residues. Here the CDR3 reads CASSLTGPSSNTEAFF. For the CDR3, the DNA is TGTGCCAGCAGTCTAACCGGGCCCTCTTCGAACACTGAAGCTTTCTTT.

This clonotype was picked up many times. J is TRBJ1-2 and V is TRBV28; no reliable D call. CDR1 MDHEN and CDR2 SYDVKM come from the germline V gene. The CDR3 is 12 amino acids. The V and J ends lost 3 bases and 8 bases respectively, with 10 bases between them. The CDR3 region is CASSFGVDGYTF. The CDR3 DNA reads as TGTGCCAGCAGTTTTGGGGTCGACGGCTACACCTTC.

This clonotype was seen a handful of times. The chain links TRBV18 to TRBJ2-3; no definite D call. The CDR3 extends over 14 amino acids. CDR1 is KGHSH and CDR2 is LQKENI in the germline V gene. Deletions cut 6 bases from V and 1 base from J, with 11 bases between. The CDR3: CASSSSAGTDTQYF. The CDR3 DNA follows: TGTGCCAGCTCCTCGAGCGCAGGCACAGATACGCAGTATTTT. Complete variable domain (other parts from reference TRBV18 and TRBJ2-3): NAGVMQNPRHLVRRRGQEARLRCSPMKGHSHVYWYRQLPEEGLKFMVYLQKENIIDESGMPKERFSAEFPKEGPSILRIQQVVRGDSAAYFCASSSSAGTDTQYFGPGTRLTVL.

This clonotype appeared a few times. The J gene is TRBJ2-7, the V gene TRBV9; no reliable D call. From germline, CDR1 is SGDLS and CDR2 YYNGEE. V was clipped by 7 bases and J by 1 base, with 3 bases between them. This CDR3 region has 10 residues. CDR3 residues: CASDSYEQYF. The CDR3 region has the DNA TGTGCCAGCGATTCCTACGAGCAGTACTTC.

The J gene is TRBJ2-2, the V gene TRBV12-3 or TRBV12-4, with 13 positions matching TRBD2. The CDR3 is made up of 16 amino acids. J was trimmed by 6 bases and V by 4 bases; bases with no gene match: 5. As DNA, the CDR3 is TGTGCCAGCAGTTATTGGACTAGCGGGAGACCCGGGGAGCTGTTTTTT. Encoded protein: CASSYWTSGRPGELFF.

The chain has TRBV7-2 and TRBJ2-4; 8 bases are a match to TRBD2. The length of the CDR3 is 13 residues. Trimming at V came to 5 bases and at J to 6 bases, leaving 3 bases not matched to a gene. Germline CDR1 and CDR2: SGHTA and FQGNSA. This CDR3 reads CASSTAGGNIQYF. Here the CDR3 DNA reads TGTGCCAGCAGCACCGCGGGGGGAAACATTCAGTACTTC.

The chain joins TRBV20-1 to TRBJ2-7; the match to TRBD2 covers 9 bases. CDR3 length equals 16 residues. CDR1 is DFQATT and CDR2 is SNEGSKA in the germline V gene (reference sequence). The V segment lost 6 bases and the J segment 7 bases; nucleotides outside the gene matches: 19. CDR3 nucleotide sequence: TGCAGTGCCACCTCCCCGGTGTCTAGCGGGAAGAGGGAGCAGTACTTC. Translation: CSATSPVSSGKREQYF.

In regard to this clonotype: The junction departs from germline at one end; a sequencing error may be responsible. The chain recombines TRBV28 with TRBJ2-1, with 8 bases aligning to TRBD2. CDR3 length: 16 residues. Germline-derived CDR1 and CDR2 are MDHEN and SYDVKM. As DNA, the CDR3 is TGTGCGAGCAGGGTTGCGGGAGGTTTAAAATACAATGAGCAGTTCTTC. Translated, it gives CASRVAGGLKYNEQFF.

This clonotype was counted only a few times. The rearrangement joins TRBV9 to TRBJ2-2, with D possibly being TRBD1 (5 bases). This CDR3 has 14 amino acids. Trimming left V 1 base short and J 8 bases short, with 12 bases between. Germline V lookup: CDR1 SGDLS, CDR2 YYNGEE. The CDR3 region is CASSVYRGSGELFF. The CDR3 DNA reads TGTGCCAGCAGCGTATATAGGGGCTCGGGGGAGCTGTTTTTT.

In this sample, this clonotype turned up many times. The rearrangement links TRBV6-4 to TRBJ2-1; the D call may be TRBD1 or TRBD2 (6 bases each). The V end lost 9 bases, the J end lost 3 bases, and 12 bases lay between the germline ends. This CDR3 comprises 13 residues. The germline CDR1 and CDR2 sequences are MRHNA and SNTAGT. The CDR3 bases are TGTGCCAGGCGGGGACATTGCTACAATGAGCAGTTCTTC. It translates to CARRGHCYNEQFF.

The CDR3 coding sequence is TGTGCCAGTAAGGACATTGGGAGCTACGAGCAGTACTTC. As protein: CASKDIGSYEQYF. V and J are TRBV28 and TRBJ2-7; the D gene could be TRBD1 or TRBD2 (5 bases each). The CDR3 extends over 13 amino acids. Trimming removed 9 bases from V and 3 bases from J, with 15 bases in between. Germline V gene sequence: CDR1 MDHEN, CDR2 SYDVKM.

This clonotype has a count of ten or more. CDR3 sequence (DNA): TGTGCCAGCAGCATAGGGACCATGAACACTGAAGCTTTCTTT. Its translation is CASSIGTMNTEAFF. V gene TRBV7-2 combines with J gene TRBJ1-1; TRBD1 is a possible D gene (5 bases). The CDR3 has 14 amino acids. Trimming shortened V by 5 bases and J by 0 bases, and 10 bases separated the two germline ends. Germline V gene sequence: CDR1 SGHTA, CDR2 FQGNSA.

CDR3 loop: CSAGTGARQPQHF. The CDR3 DNA is TGCAGTGCTGGTACAGGGGCGCGTCAGCCCCAGCATTTT. V is TRBV20-1 and J is TRBJ1-5, with 7 nucleotides matching TRBD1. J gave up 6 bases and V 5 bases, and 7 bases lay outside the gene matches. There are 13 residues in the CDR3. Germline V lookup: CDR1 DFQATT, CDR2 SNEGSKA (reference sequence).

This clonotype has only a few counts. The J gene is TRBJ2-1, the V gene TRBV5-1, with D perhaps TRBD1 (5 bases). V dropped 4 bases and J dropped 0 bases, with 14 bases sitting between them. The CDR3 has 16 amino acids. CDR1 is SGHRS, CDR2 YFSETQ, per germline. Written as DNA, the CDR3 is TGCGCCAGCAGCATAGGACACCCGGCCTCCTACAATGAGCAGTTCTTC. Its translation: CASSIGHPASYNEQFF.

This chain uses TRBV28 with TRBJ2-7, with D tentatively TRBD2 (5 bases). Germline V gene sequence: CDR1 MDHEN, CDR2 SYDVKM. The germline V and J ends were trimmed by 6 bases and 7 bases, with 19 bases remaining between them. The CDR3 is made up of 14 amino acids. The CDR3 loop reads CASSQRPRAGEQYF. The CDR3 region has the DNA TGTGCCAGCAGCCAACGGCCGAGGGCCGGGGAGCAGTACTTC.

This clonotype was seen ten or more times. This chain links TRBV6-6 with TRBJ1-2, with 8 bases fitting TRBD1. Germline CDR1 reads MNHNY; CDR2 reads SVGAGI (reference sequence). This CDR3 region has 13 residues. V was pared by 6 bases and J by 7 bases, with 7 bases of the junction left unmatched. The CDR3 nucleotides read TGTGCCAGCAGACCGGACAGGGAGGGTGGCTACACCTTC. Its protein is CASRPDREGGYTF.